Here is one T cell receptor (beta chain) with its context. The antigen is undetermined. The data originate from a study of beta chain features in type 1 diabetes. Study conclusions and caveats: All four CD4+ subsets of Type 1 diabetes patients contained TCRB CDR3s that were moderately but significantly shorter.

This CDR3 comprises 18 residues. Germline V gene data show CDR1 as MNHEY and CDR2 as SMNVEV (reference sequence). Germline trimming cut 6 bases from V and 12 bases from J; bases unmatched to any gene: 22. Expressed TCRB transcripts were sequenced because the isolated RNA had all been reverse transcribed beforehand. Libraries were prepared by immunoSEQ multiplex PCR; TCRdb keeps only in-frame clonotypes and omits some of them. The sample includes about 450,000 clones, approximately 10% seen only once; the top ten take about 0.045%. Cells sorted by CD45RO/CCR7/CD25/CD127/CD95/CD27 comprised CD4+ naive, central memory, regulatory and stem cell-like memory cells.

The gene calls are TRBV27 and TRBJ2-1; TRBD2 agrees at 11 bases. The sample was naive CD4+ T cells from blood. This clonotype was obtained from a woman under 30 in good health. The CDR3 region has the DNA TGTGCCAGCAGGATTGTAGCGGGAGGGCCCCCTCGGGCCAATACGCAGTTCTTC. Its protein product is CASRIVAGGPPRANTQFF.